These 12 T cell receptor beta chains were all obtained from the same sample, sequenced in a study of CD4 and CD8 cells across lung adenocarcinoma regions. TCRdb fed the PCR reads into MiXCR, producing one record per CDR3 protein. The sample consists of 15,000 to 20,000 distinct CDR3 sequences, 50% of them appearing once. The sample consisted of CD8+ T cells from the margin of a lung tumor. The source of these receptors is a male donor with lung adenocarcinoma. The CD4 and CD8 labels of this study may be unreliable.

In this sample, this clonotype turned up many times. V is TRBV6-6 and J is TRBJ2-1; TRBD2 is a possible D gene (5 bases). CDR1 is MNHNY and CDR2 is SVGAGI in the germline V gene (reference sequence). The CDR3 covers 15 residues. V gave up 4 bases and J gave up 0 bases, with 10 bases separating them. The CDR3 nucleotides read TGTGCCAGCAGTTTGGGCCGGGGCTCCTACAATGAGCAGTTCTTC. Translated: CASSLGRGSYNEQFF.

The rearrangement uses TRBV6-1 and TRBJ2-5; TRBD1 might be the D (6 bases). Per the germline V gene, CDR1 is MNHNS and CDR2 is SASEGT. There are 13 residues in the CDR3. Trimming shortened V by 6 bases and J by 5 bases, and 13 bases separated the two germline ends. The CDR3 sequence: CASRRAGVETQYF. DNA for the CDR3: TGTGCCAGCAGAAGAGCAGGGGTCGAGACCCAGTACTTC.

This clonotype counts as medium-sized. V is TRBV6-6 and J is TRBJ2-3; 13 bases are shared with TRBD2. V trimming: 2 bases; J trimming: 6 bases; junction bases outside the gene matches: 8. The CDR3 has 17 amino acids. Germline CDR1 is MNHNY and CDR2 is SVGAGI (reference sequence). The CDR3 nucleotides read TGTGCCAGCAGTTACACCAAACTAGCGGGAGGGCAGGATACGCAGTATTTT. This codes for CASSYTKLAGGQDTQYF.

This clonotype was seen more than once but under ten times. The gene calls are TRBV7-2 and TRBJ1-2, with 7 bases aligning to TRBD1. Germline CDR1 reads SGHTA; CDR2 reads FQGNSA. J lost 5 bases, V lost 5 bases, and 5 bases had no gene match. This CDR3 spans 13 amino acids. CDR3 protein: CASSPGTEYGYTF. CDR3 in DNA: TGTGCCAGCAGCCCCGGGACAGAATATGGCTACACCTTC.

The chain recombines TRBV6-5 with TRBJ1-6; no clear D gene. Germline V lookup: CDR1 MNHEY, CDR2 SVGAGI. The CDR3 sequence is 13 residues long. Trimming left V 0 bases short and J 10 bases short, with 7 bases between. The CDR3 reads CASSYSTSSPLHF. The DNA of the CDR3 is TGTGCCAGCAGTTACTCGACCTCCTCACCCCTCCACTTT.

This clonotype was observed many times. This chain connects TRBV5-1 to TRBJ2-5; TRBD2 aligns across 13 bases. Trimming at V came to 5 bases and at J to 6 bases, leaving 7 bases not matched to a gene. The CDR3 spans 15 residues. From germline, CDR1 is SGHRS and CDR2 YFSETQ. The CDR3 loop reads CASSRGTSGIQTQYF. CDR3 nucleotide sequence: TGCGCCAGCAGTCGTGGGACTAGCGGGATTCAGACCCAGTACTTC.

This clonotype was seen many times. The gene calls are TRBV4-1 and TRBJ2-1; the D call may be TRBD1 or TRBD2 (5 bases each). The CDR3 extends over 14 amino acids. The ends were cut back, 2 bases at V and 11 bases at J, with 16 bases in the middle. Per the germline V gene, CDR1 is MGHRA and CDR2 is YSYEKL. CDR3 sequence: CASSQTPGQTKQFF. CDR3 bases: TGCGCCAGCAGCCAAACCCCGGGGCAGACGAAGCAGTTCTTC.

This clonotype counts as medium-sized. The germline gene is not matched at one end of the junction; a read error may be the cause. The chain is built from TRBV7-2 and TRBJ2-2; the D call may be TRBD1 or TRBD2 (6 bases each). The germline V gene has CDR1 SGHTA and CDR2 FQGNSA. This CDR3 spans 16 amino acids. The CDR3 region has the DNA TGTGCCAGCGGCTTAGACAGGACTATGGGCGCCGGGGAGCTGTTTTTT. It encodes CASGLDRTMGAGELFF.

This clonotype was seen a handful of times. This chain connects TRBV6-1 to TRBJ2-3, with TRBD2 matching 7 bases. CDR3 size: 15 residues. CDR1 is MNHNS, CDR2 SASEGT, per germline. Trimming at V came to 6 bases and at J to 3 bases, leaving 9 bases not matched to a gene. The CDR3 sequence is CASRKSGIGTDTQYF. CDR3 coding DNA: TGTGCCAGCAGGAAAAGCGGGATAGGGACAGATACGCAGTATTTT.

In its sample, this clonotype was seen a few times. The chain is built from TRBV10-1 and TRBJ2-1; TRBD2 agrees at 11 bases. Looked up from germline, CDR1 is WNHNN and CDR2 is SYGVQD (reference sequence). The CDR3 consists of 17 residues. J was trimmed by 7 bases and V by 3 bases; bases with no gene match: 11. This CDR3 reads CASSDLPTSGGSNEQFF. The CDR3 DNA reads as TGCGCCAGCAGTGATCTTCCCACTAGCGGGGGATCTAATGAGCAGTTCTTC.

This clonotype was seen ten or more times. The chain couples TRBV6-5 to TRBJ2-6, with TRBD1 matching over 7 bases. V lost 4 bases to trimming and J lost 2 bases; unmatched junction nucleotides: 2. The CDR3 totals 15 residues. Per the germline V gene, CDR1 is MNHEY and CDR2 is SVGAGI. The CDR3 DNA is TGTGCCAGCAGTTCCGGGACAGCTGGGGCCAACGTCCTGACTTTC. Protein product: CASSSGTAGANVLTF.

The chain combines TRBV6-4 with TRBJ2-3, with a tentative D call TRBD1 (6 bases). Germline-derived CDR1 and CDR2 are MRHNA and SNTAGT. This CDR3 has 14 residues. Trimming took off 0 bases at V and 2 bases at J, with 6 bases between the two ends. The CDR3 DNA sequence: TGTGCCAGCAGTGACTCGGGGGCCACAGATACGCAGTATTTT. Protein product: CASSDSGATDTQYF.